The 17 T cell receptor beta chains below were found in one sample sequenced in a study of memory CD4+ T cells and cytomegalovirus serostatus. Using immunoSEQ multiplex PCR, the repertoire was profiled, and TCRdb retains in-frame clones only, with some absent. The sample shows about 75,000 clones, around 80% of them seen only once. The sort gate was single viable CD3+CD4+CD8-CD45RO+ cells for memory CD4+ T cells. Sequences were obtained from memory CD4+ T cells from blood. The receptors originated from an adult in good health and CMV-seropositive.

The chain links TRBV2 to TRBJ2-7; 10 bases are shared with TRBD1. The ends lost 3 bases at V and 3 bases at J; junction bases unmatched: 5. The CDR3 length is 15 residues. Germline loops: CDR1 SNHLY, CDR2 FYNNEI. CDR3 nucleotide sequence: TGTGCCAGCAGTGAGCAGACAGGGGGCTTCTACGAGCAGTACTTC. Amino acids: CASSEQTGGFYEQYF.

This clone turned up a few times. V gene TRBV18 combines with J gene TRBJ1-2; D gene unclear. Trimming cost V 4 bases and J 8 bases, with 14 bases left between them. From germline, CDR1 is KGHSH and CDR2 LQKENI. The CDR3 contains 13 residues. CDR3 protein: CASSLQTLDGYTF. The DNA of the CDR3 is TGTGCCAGCTCACTCCAAACACTCGACGGCTACACCTTC.

The V call is TRBV7-6, the J call TRBJ2-1, with TRBD2 matching 15 bases. The length of the CDR3 is 19 residues. In germline, CDR1 is SGHVS, CDR2 FNYEAQ. The V segment lost 2 bases and the J segment 9 bases; nucleotides outside the gene matches: 14. The CDR3 loop is CASSLTPGLAGGRIGEQFF. Written as DNA, the CDR3 is TGTGCCAGCAGCTTAACCCCCGGACTAGCGGGGGGGCGTATTGGTGAGCAGTTCTTC. Using reference TRBV7-6 and TRBJ2-1 for the parts outside the CDR3, the full variable domain is GAGVSQSPRYKVTKRGQDVALRCDPISGHVSLYWYRQALGQGPEFLTYFNYEAQQDKSGLPNDRFSAERPEGSISTLTIQRTEQRDSAMYRCASSLTPGLAGGRIGEQFFGPGTRLTVL.

The CDR3 nucleotides read TGTGCCAGCAGTCGAAGCGGGGCTAGCACAGATACGCAGTATTTT. The encoded protein is CASSRSGASTDTQYF. This chain links TRBV6-5 with TRBJ2-3; 7 nucleotides match TRBD2. The CDR3 extends over 15 amino acids. With 5 bases clipped from V and 0 bases from J, the junction kept 5 bases outside the gene matches. Per the germline V gene, CDR1 is MNHEY and CDR2 is SVGAGI.

This clone was observed once. The chain carries TRBV19 and TRBJ2-2; either TRBD1 or TRBD2 may supply D (6 bases each). The CDR3 sequence is 17 residues long. The ends were cut back, 4 bases at V and 0 bases at J, with 15 bases in the middle. The germline V gene has CDR1 LNHDA and CDR2 SQIVND (reference sequence). CDR3 protein: CASSRGQSGANTGELFF. For the CDR3, the DNA is TGTGCCAGTAGTAGAGGACAGTCGGGGGCGAACACCGGGGAGCTGTTTTTT.

This chain joins TRBV9 and TRBJ1-4, with D unresolved. This CDR3 is 15 amino acids long. Trimming cost V 2 bases and J 8 bases, with 16 bases left between them. Germline V gene lookup returns CDR1 SGDLS and CDR2 YYNGEE. CDR3 in amino acids: CASSVDGLASEKLFF. In DNA form, the CDR3 reads TGTGCCAGCAGCGTGGACGGACTCGCGAGCGAAAAACTGTTTTTT.

This chain joins TRBV12-5 and TRBJ2-2; TRBD1 agrees at 9 bases. The V gene's germline CDR1 is LGHNT and CDR2 FRNRAP. The CDR3 loop spans 16 amino acids. V lost 4 bases and J lost 7; bases outside the gene matches: 10. The CDR3 loop is CASGSPRTGDFGELFF. CDR3 coding DNA: TGTGCTAGTGGTTCACCTAGGACAGGGGATTTCGGGGAGCTGTTTTTT.

V usage is TRBV2 and J usage is TRBJ1-5; 10 bases agree with TRBD1. The CDR3 runs 14 residues. V shed 6 bases and J 6 bases; nucleotides not matched to a gene: 5. CDR1 SNHLY and CDR2 FYNNEI come from the germline V gene. The CDR3: CASRWGTGVQPQHF. The DNA for the CDR3 is TGTGCCAGCAGGTGGGGGACAGGGGTTCAGCCCCAGCATTTT.

The chain combines TRBV6-1 with TRBJ1-2; 7 bases are shared with TRBD1. CDR1 MNHNS and CDR2 SASEGT come from the germline V gene. The CDR3 extends over 14 amino acids. V lost 2 bases to trimming and J lost 9 bases; unmatched junction nucleotides: 9. CDR3 loop: CASSEPQGVFRYTF. CDR3 in DNA: TGTGCCAGCAGTGAACCCCAGGGGGTCTTTCGCTACACCTTC.

The J gene is TRBJ1-1, the V gene TRBV19; no clear D. Germline-derived CDR1 and CDR2 are LNHDA and SQIVND (reference sequence). V gave up 5 bases and J gave up 3 bases, with 10 bases separating them. This CDR3 contains 13 residues. CDR3 sequence (DNA): TGTGCCAGTAGTCGGCCGAGGGACACTGAAGCTTTCTTT. It yields the protein CASSRPRDTEAFF.

The chain uses TRBV7-7 and TRBJ2-3; D gene ambiguous. V lost 5 bases to trimming and J lost 3 bases, with 12 bases between them. The CDR3 loop spans 14 amino acids. Germline CDR1 reads SSHAT; CDR2 reads FNYEAQ (reference sequence). The CDR3 nucleotides read TGTGCCAGCAGCCTCTCCGGATTGACAGATACGCAGTATTTT. Translated: CASSLSGLTDTQYF.

The rearrangement links TRBV20-1 to TRBJ2-5; D is undetermined. Per the germline V gene, CDR1 is DFQATT and CDR2 is SNEGSKA (reference sequence). The CDR3 sequence is 11 residues long. V lost 3 bases and J 4 bases, leaving 6 bases between the germline ends. The DNA for the CDR3 is TGCAGTGCTAGCTCACGAGAGACCCAGTACTTC. This gives the protein CSASSRETQYF.

V usage is TRBV5-4 and J usage is TRBJ2-2; a weak D match, TRBD2 (6 bases). The germline V gene encodes CDR1 SGHNT and CDR2 YYREEE (reference sequence). Trimming stripped 5 bases from V and 7 bases from J, with 15 bases between. This CDR3 spans 14 amino acids. CDR3 sequence (DNA): TGTGCCAGCAGTCGCCGGGACTGGGGCGGGGAGCTGTTTTTT. Amino acids: CASSRRDWGGELFF.

The chain combines TRBV19 with TRBJ2-3, with D perhaps TRBD2 (7 bases). Deletions cut 1 base from V and 5 bases from J, with 19 bases between. The CDR3 spans 17 residues. Germline V CDR1 and CDR2: LNHDA, SQIVND (reference sequence). The chain's CDR3 is CASSIGSPGGGGDTQYF. The CDR3 nucleotides read TGTGCCAGTAGTATAGGCTCCCCCGGCGGGGGCGGAGATACGCAGTATTTT. Full variable domain (outside the CDR3, taken from reference TRBV19 and TRBJ2-3): DGGITQSPKYLFRKEGQNVTLSCEQNLNHDAMYWYRQDPGQGLRLIYYSQIVNDFQKGDIAEGYSVSREKKESFPLTVTSAQKNPTAFYLCASSIGSPGGGGDTQYFGPGTRLTVL.

The chain recombines TRBV6-5 with TRBJ1-2; 7 nucleotides line up with TRBD1. The germline gives CDR1 MNHEY, CDR2 SVGAGI. The CDR3 totals 15 residues. Losses at the gene ends were 2 bases for V and 4 bases for J; bases not matched to a gene: 7. The DNA of the CDR3 is TGTGCCAGCAGTTACGTATCCGGACAGGTCTATGGCTACACCTTC. Translation: CASSYVSGQVYGYTF.

A single count supports this clone. The CDR3 region is CASSDGVSTEAFF. CDR3 DNA: TGCGCCAGCAGCGATGGGGTGTCCACTGAAGCTTTCTTT. This chain joins TRBV5-1 and TRBJ1-1, with D unresolved. Germline values: CDR1 SGHRS, CDR2 YFSETQ. This CDR3 has 13 residues. With 4 bases removed from V and 4 bases from J, the gap between germline ends came to 11 bases.

The chain employs TRBV30 and TRBJ2-5; 13 nucleotides line up with TRBD2. CDR1 and CDR2 from the germline V gene are GTSNPN and SVGIG (reference sequence). This CDR3 has 16 residues. J lost 5 bases, V lost 3 bases, and 9 bases had no gene match. The CDR3 spells CAWSNPGTSGKETQYF. For the CDR3, the DNA is TGTGCCTGGAGCAACCCTGGGACTAGCGGGAAGGAGACCCAGTACTTC.